Presented here are 18 T cell receptor beta chains from one specimen sequenced in a study of blood T cell repertoires in COVID-19 (dated by TCRdb to the early 2020s). The protocol used for the library was the immunoSEQ multiplex PCR assay. TCRdb re-hosts the immuneACCESS table, in-frame sequences only. Its copies lack some clones; in the studies checked, an unresolved V gene accounts for under half of them, and the cause for the rest is not known. The sample data list about 260,000 clones, and over 80% of these were observed just once. The biggest ten clones account for about 4% of the sample. Sequencing used PBMCs or T cells enriched from blood (not recorded which). These receptors all come from a young woman with acute COVID-19.

The J gene is TRBJ2-1, the V gene TRBV6-5; TRBD2 might be the D (6 bases). This CDR3 is built from 16 residues. V lost 0 bases to trimming and J lost 7 bases, with 16 bases between them. Germline V gives CDR1 MNHEY, CDR2 SVGAGI. The CDR3 spells CASSYSSLASGNEQFF. For the CDR3, the DNA is TGTGCCAGCAGTTACTCTAGCCTAGCGTCAGGGAATGAGCAGTTCTTC.

V is TRBV7-2 and J is TRBJ2-1; TRBD2 matches at 14 bases. The CDR3 covers 19 residues. With V trimmed by 5 bases and J by 0 bases, 9 bases remained unmatched. Germline V gives CDR1 SGHTA, CDR2 FQGNSA. The chain's CDR3 is CASSARLAGGPYSYNEQFF. The CDR3 nucleotides read TGTGCCAGCAGCGCAAGACTAGCGGGAGGGCCGTACTCCTACAATGAGCAGTTCTTC.

This chain connects TRBV24-1 to TRBJ2-3; tentative D call: TRBD1 (6 bases). Germline V lookup: CDR1 KGHDR, CDR2 SFDVKD. The CDR3 contains 15 residues. The V end lost 6 bases, the J end lost 4 bases, and 16 bases lay between the germline ends. CDR3 bases: TGTGCCACCAGTCCAGGGGTAGTAAGGTCAGATACGCAGTATTTT. Translated, it gives CATSPGVVRSDTQYF.

V usage is TRBV4-1 and J usage is TRBJ1-1; a weak D match, TRBD1 (5 bases). Per the germline V gene, CDR1 is MGHRA and CDR2 is YSYEKL. There are 14 residues in the CDR3. Trimming pared 2 bases from V and 1 base from J, leaving 8 bases between. CDR3 sequence (DNA): TGCGCCAGCAGCCAATCGACAGAGAACACTGAAGCTTTCTTT. It specifies CASSQSTENTEAFF.

This clone was detected a few times. The chain has TRBV7-3 and TRBJ1-3; TRBD1 is a possible D gene (6 bases). The V and J ends lost 2 bases and 4 bases respectively, with 15 bases between them. This CDR3 region has 16 residues. Germline CDR1 and CDR2: SGHTA and FQGTGA. The CDR3: CASSLLAGARGNTIYF. CDR3 coding DNA: TGTGCCAGCAGCTTACTCGCAGGGGCAAGAGGAAACACCATATATTTT. The entire variable domain, with the rest obtained from reference TRBV7-3 and TRBJ1-3, is as follows: GAGVSQTPSNKVTEKGKYVELRCDPISGHTALYWYRQSLGQGPEFLIYFQGTGAADDSGLPNDRFFAVRPEGSVSTLKIQRTERGDSAVYLCASSLLAGARGNTIYFGEGSWLTVV.

For the CDR3, the DNA is TGTGCCAGCACCCTAACTAGGGAAGTCCAAGACGAGCAGTACTTC. Its translation is CASTLTREVQDEQYF. V gene TRBV28 combines with J gene TRBJ2-7; D may be TRBD2 (5 bases). The V gene's germline CDR1 is MDHEN and CDR2 SYDVKM. This CDR3 is built from 15 residues. V dropped 7 bases and J dropped 5 bases, with 21 bases sitting between them.

This clone occurred once. The chain joins TRBV27 to TRBJ2-1; 11 bases are a match to TRBD1. Germline CDR1 reads MNHEY; CDR2 reads SMNVEV (reference sequence). V dropped 5 bases and J dropped 10; count of bases not matched to a gene: 7. This CDR3 contains 14 residues. The CDR3 DNA reads as TGTGCCAGCAGTCCCGGGACAGGGGGAGGAGAGCAGTTCTTC. Protein sequence: CASSPGTGGGEQFF.

This rearrangement joins TRBV28 to TRBJ2-7; tentatively, D is TRBD2 (6 bases). Germline assignment: CDR1 MDHEN and CDR2 SYDVKM. The CDR3 contains 16 residues. The V gene lost 3 bases and the J gene lost 2 bases, with 17 bases spanning the gap. The CDR3 reads CASSLDRGGWTYEQYF. DNA of the CDR3: TGTGCCAGCAGTTTGGATCGGGGAGGATGGACCTACGAGCAGTACTTC. The variable domain in full, completed from reference TRBV28 and TRBJ2-7, reads DVKVTQSSRYLVKRTGEKVFLECVQDMDHENMFWYRQDPGLGLRLIYFSYDVKMKEKGDIPEGYSVSREKKERFSLILESASTNQTSMYLCASSLDRGGWTYEQYFGPGTRLTVT.

The chain links TRBV7-6 to TRBJ2-2, with 14 bases fitting TRBD2. CDR3 size: 18 residues. Germline V lookup: CDR1 SGHVS, CDR2 FNYEAQ. J gave up 1 base and V 3 bases, and 4 bases lay outside the gene matches. The CDR3 sequence: CASSLTGLAGGNTGELFF. The CDR3 bases are TGTGCCAGCAGCTTGACCGGACTAGCGGGAGGGAACACCGGGGAGCTGTTTTTT. The whole variable domain, filled in from reference TRBV7-6 and TRBJ2-2, reads GAGVSQSPRYKVTKRGQDVALRCDPISGHVSLYWYRQALGQGPEFLTYFNYEAQQDKSGLPNDRFSAERPEGSISTLTIQRTEQRDSAMYRCASSLTGLAGGNTGELFFGEGSRLTVL.

The chain uses TRBV29-1 and TRBJ2-7, with TRBD1 matching 10 bases. Germline assignment: CDR1 SQVTM and CDR2 ANQGSEA. V shed 7 bases, J shed 2 bases, and the junction held 8 bases outside the gene matches. CDR3 length equals 14 residues. CDR3 amino acids: CSAGQGEHAYEQYF. The CDR3 region has the DNA TGCAGCGCCGGACAGGGGGAACACGCCTACGAGCAGTACTTC.

This rearrangement joins TRBV5-1 to TRBJ2-3; 9 positions agree with TRBD2. This CDR3 is built from 15 residues. CDR1 is SGHRS and CDR2 is YFSETQ in the germline V gene. V lost 0 bases and J lost 2; bases outside the gene matches: 1. CDR3 residues: CASSLEREVTDTQYF. The CDR3 coding sequence is TGCGCCAGCAGCTTGGAGCGGGAGGTCACAGATACGCAGTATTTT.

This clone appeared a single time. The chain is built from TRBV4-3 and TRBJ1-5; the D gene is possibly TRBD1 (5 bases). The CDR3 sequence is 16 residues long. Trimming removed 0 bases from V and 3 bases from J, with 12 bases in between. CDR1 and CDR2 from the germline V gene are LGHNA and YSLEER. As DNA, the CDR3 is TGCGCCAGCAGCCAAGATCTCGGACAACTCAATCAGCCCCAGCATTTT. As protein: CASSQDLGQLNQPQHF.

The V and J genes are TRBV27 and TRBJ1-3; D is uncertain. V lost 11 bases and J lost 7, with 12 bases in between. Germline CDR1 MNHEY, CDR2 SMNVEV (reference sequence). The CDR3 covers 11 residues. DNA of the CDR3: TGTGCCCGTCGTACCGGTAACACCATATATTTT. The encoded protein is CARRTGNTIYF.

The chain employs TRBV6-5 and TRBJ2-2; D perhaps matches TRBD2 (6 bases). CDR3 length equals 15 residues. In germline, CDR1 is MNHEY, CDR2 SVGAGI. The V end lost 5 bases, the J end lost 8 bases, and 18 bases lay between the germline ends. CDR3 sequence: CASSREQTRSGELFF. As DNA, the CDR3 is TGTGCCAGCAGTCGAGAACAGACTAGGAGTGGGGAGCTGTTTTTT.

This sequence joins TRBV2 and TRBJ2-3; D is perhaps TRBD1 (5 bases). CDR1 is SNHLY, CDR2 FYNNEI, per germline. The CDR3 runs 14 residues. V was shortened by 7 bases and J by 0 bases, with 11 bases between the two germline ends. CDR3 residues: CASKMDKSTDTQYF. The CDR3 region has the DNA TGTGCCAGCAAGATGGACAAGAGCACAGATACGCAGTATTTT.

The chain carries TRBV15 and TRBJ1-2; no clear D. In germline, CDR1 is LNHNV, CDR2 YYDKDF (reference sequence). With 8 bases removed from V and 4 bases from J, the gap between germline ends came to 5 bases. This CDR3 contains 10 residues. The CDR3 region has the DNA TGTGCCACCGTATCCTATGGCTACACCTTC. Protein sequence: CATVSYGYTF.

The chain recombines TRBV20-1 with TRBJ2-7, with TRBD2 as a possible D gene (5 bases). Trimming took off 1 base at V and 4 bases at J, with 5 bases between the two ends. The CDR3 spans 11 residues. In germline, CDR1 is DFQATT, CDR2 SNEGSKA (reference sequence). This CDR3 reads CSARGEYEQYF. The DNA for the CDR3 is TGCAGTGCTAGAGGGGAGTACGAGCAGTACTTC.

The V call is TRBV7-3, the J call TRBJ2-2, with 11 bases identical to TRBD1. The CDR3 length is 16 residues. From germline, CDR1 is SGHTA and CDR2 FQGTGA. Losses at the gene ends were 4 bases for V and 1 base for J; bases not matched to a gene: 2. For the CDR3, the DNA is TGTGCCAGCAGCTCGGGACAGGGGGTGAACACCGGGGAGCTGTTTTTT. Translating it yields CASSSGQGVNTGELFF.